Here is one TCR beta chain with its context. The PCR used 60 Vbeta and 13 Jbeta primers. The repertoire was sequenced with immunoSEQ multiplex PCR; TCRdb's copy has only in-frame clones and lacks some. The data show 30,000 to 35,000 clones, 80% seen once. This CDR3 has 19 amino acids. V lost 3 bases and J lost 0, with 23 bases in between. Germline CDR1 and CDR2: LNHDA and SQIVND (reference sequence). The sample comes from a study of cytomegalovirus exposure and HLA in healthy donors. Study details: Falling in the Caucasian-associated ancestry cluster were roughly 80% of about 400 genotyped donors.

This cohort consisted of healthy bone marrow donors. At sampling all donors were nominally healthy, likely with unrecorded immune exposures. The chain has TRBV19 and TRBJ1-1, with D maybe TRBD1 (6 bases). Sequenced material: PBMCs. The sequence came from a male donor in good health and CMV-seronegative. The CDR3, as DNA: TGTGCCAGTAGTATCCGGGACTCAGGGGCGGGAGGCATGAACACTGAAGCTTTCTTT. Encoded protein: CASSIRDSGAGGMNTEAFF.